This T cell receptor beta chain was profiled in a study of shared clonotypes between healthy human individuals (dated by TCRdb to about 2020). Looking at the study overall: The cohort included three men and two women between 18 and 49 years of age. To increase sequencing depth and limit assay-specific biases, different laboratories used diverse techniques to prepare libraries and sequence TCR repertoires. Leukapheresis yielded between about 0.85 and 9.5 billion PBMCs per donor. For each donor, CD4 naive and CD4 memory were each given three plates, CD8 naive was given two plates, and CD8 memory was given one plate. To estimate repertoire size and how much clonotype sharing occurs between individuals, the study deeply sequenced the blood TCR repertoires of five healthy adults. Points the paper makes about the study in general: Because the study included a small number of donors, the genetic and exposure-history diversity represented was limited. Compared with non-shared clonotypes, the clonotypes found in all four sorted-subset donors had higher generation probabilities. Sampling was restricted to blood, and TCR repertoires in tissue are likely to differ from TCR repertoires in blood. When a few donors were compared, the shared fraction of clonotypes was around 5% for naive CD4, roughly 3.4% for naive CD8, 2.3% for memory CD4, and 0.35% to 0.5% for memory CD8. Larger estimated clonotype richness was generally found for naive subsets than for memory subsets. Rarefaction of sorted-subset datasets indicated incomplete sequencing despite the large sequencing depth. Based on pairwise subsampling, the degree of clonotype sharing among donors was expected to be affected by sequencing depth.

Only one count was recorded for this clone. There is no known antigen for this receptor. One base away there is no much larger clone; base qualities are not given. CDR1 and CDR2 are read off the germline V gene as MDHEN and SYDVKM. Trimming leaves V shorter by 3 bases and J shorter by 3 bases, with the junction holding 4 bases beyond the gene matches. Spanning cysteine to phenylalanine, the CDR3 consists of 15 amino acids. Only the CDR3 part of the read is kept: 45 bases, read in frame from the first base. Healthy HIV-negative adults with no recently reported acute infections or vaccinations were included as donors. Every donor was a Caucasian adult living in Nashville, Tennessee, USA. Magnetic negative selection was used to enrich CD4+ T cells, after which naive cells were positively selected on CD45RA and the negative fraction became the memory subset. Blood was obtained by leukapheresis, after which PBMCs were separated by Ficoll-Histopaque density gradient centrifugation and cryopreserved in liquid nitrogen vapor phase. Analytical flow cytometry was used to check the purity and quantity of each magnetically sorted T cell population. Genomic DNA was isolated from every sorted fraction and measured by UV absorbance on a Nanodrop 2000c.

Using the deep immunoSEQ assay, TCR CDR3 regions were amplified from genomic DNA by multiplex PCR. Extracted genomic DNA from each cell subset was distributed evenly across all wells of several immunoSEQ 96-well plates, and each plate was treated as a replicate. For sorted subsets, each replicate PCR was loaded with about 0.2 ug genomic DNA, equivalent to 32,000 or so T cell genomes. Purified libraries were quantified with a Qubit 3.0 fluorometer, sized on a Bioanalyzer 2100, and re-quantified with the KAPA Library Quantification kit. Every immunoSEQ 96-well plate was sequenced on a separate single-read 150-cycle Illumina NextSeq 550 flow cell. The authors' analysis ran thus. Because the immunoSEQ output held only junctional sequences and lacked quality scores, the filtering could not match the filtering applied to full-length reads. Sequences were annotated with PyIR, a Python wrapper for IgBLAST v1.9, using IMGT germline references to assign V/J genes and CDR3. Any read was removed if the V/J assignment was weak (E-value above 1e-6), the CDR3 was missing, or the read contained stop codons, out-of-frame junctions, or ambiguous translated residues. A V3J clonotype was defined by an identical inferred V gene, J gene, and CDR3 amino acid sequence. Percentage overlap between repertoires was computed as shared unique clonotypes divided by the size of the smaller repertoire. RTK rarefaction, the Chao1 estimator, and Recon v2.1 estimates of unobserved clonotypes were used to assess repertoire richness. Generation probabilities were computed with OLGA for all TCRbeta clonotypes obtained by the gDNA method from several donors. TCRdb limited this immuneACCESS table to in-frame rearrangements with V and J called. A share of clones is missing; checked studies link under half to unresolved V genes, and the rest is unexplained. For V, J and clone size, that table is used; D and trimming come from the DNA. For this sample there are approximately 640,000 clones; more than 70% appear just once. The ten largest clones capture about 1.8% of the sample.

The sequencing sample was made of memory CD4+ T cells sorted from blood. The sample's cell subset or site label, in plain terms: CD45RA-negative fraction. The chain is encoded by TRBV28 joined to TRBJ2-7; 11 central bases correspond to TRBD2. The clonotype originates from a woman aged 30 to 39 in good health. The CDR3: CASSFLAGGGYEQYF. The DNA is TGTGCCAGCAGTTTTCTAGCGGGAGGAGGCTACGAGCAGTACTTC.